This is a list of T cell receptor beta chains from one sample in a study of naive and memory T cell subsets. One entry per CDR3 protein, called by TCRdb with MiXCR from the UMI-ligation and nested PCR reads. The sample consists of tens of thousands of distinct CDR3 sequences, about 12% of them appearing once. What was sequenced was central memory CD4+ T cells from blood. Source of these receptors: a human donor in good health. Each CDR3 is given with its conserved first and last residue. The D gene is left open where the match is weak. Where a row states a size, it is once, few, many or the class of an expanded clone; other rows omit it.

once	TRBJ2-2	TRBV25-1	NA	CASSEVVTYRAGELFF	TGTGCCAGCAGTGAAGTAGTTACATACCGAGCCGGGGAGCTGTTTTTT
many	TRBJ1-1	TRBV12-3/TRBV12-4	NA	CASSLLRGAETEAFF	TGTGCCAGCAGTCTGCTCCGGGGGGCTGAGACTGAAGCTTTCTTT
NA	TRBJ2-2	TRBV19	TRBD1	CASSPTGTSNTGELFF	TGTGCCAGTAGTCCGACAGGGACATCGAACACCGGGGAGCTGTTTTTT
NA	TRBJ1-1	TRBV5-1	NA	CASSLGQQMNTEAFF	TGCGCCAGCAGTCTAGGACAACAGATGAACACTGAAGCTTTCTTT
NA	TRBJ2-2	TRBV5-1	NA	CASSVSGHNTGELFF	TGCGCCAGCAGCGTGTCGGGACACAACACCGGGGAGCTGTTTTTT
few	TRBJ2-5	TRBV5-1	NA	CASSWTRDQETQYF	TGCGCCAGCAGCTGGACAAGGGACCAAGAGACCCAGTACTTC
many	TRBJ2-1	TRBV20-1	TRBD2	CSARGSGGYNEQFF	TGCAGTGCTAGGGGAAGCGGGGGCTACAATGAGCAGTTCTTC
NA	TRBJ1-1	TRBV5-4	NA	CASSPGPLRTEAFF	TGTGCCAGCAGCCCGGGACCGCTCCGCACTGAAGCTTTCTTT
NA	TRBJ2-5	TRBV6-1	TRBD2	CASSLGTSGQETQYF	TGTGCCAGCAGCCTCGGGACTAGCGGCCAAGAGACCCAGTACTTC
NA	TRBJ1-2	TRBV29-1	NA	CSVAQGDYGYTF	TGCAGCGTTGCACAGGGTGACTATGGCTACACCTTC
NA	TRBJ1-2	TRBV12-3/TRBV12-4	NA	CASSPGTHHGYTF	TGTGCCAGCAGTCCCGGGACCCACCATGGCTACACCTTC
few	TRBJ2-1	TRBV11-1	NA	CASASDIYNEQFF	TGTGCCAGCGCCAGTGACATTTACAATGAGCAGTTCTTC
few	TRBJ1-3	TRBV6-6	NA	CASRGGQSRNTIYF	TGTGCCAGCAGGGGGGGGCAGTCGAGAAACACCATATATTTT
few	TRBJ1-4	TRBV18	NA	CASSQNQRLSTGEKLFF	TGTGCCAGCTCACAAAACCAAAGACTGAGTACGGGAGAAAAACTGTTTTTT
few	TRBJ2-7	TRBV15	NA	CATSRVTMTGREQYF	TGTGCCACCAGCAGAGTCACTATGACAGGGAGGGAGCAGTACTTC
once	TRBJ2-4	TRBV28	NA	CASSSEIGGNIQYF	TGTGCCAGCAGTTCAGAAATTGGGGGAAACATTCAGTACTTC
NA	TRBJ2-1	TRBV29-1	NA	CSVSAANGNEQFF	TGCAGCGTCTCGGCAGCGAATGGGAATGAGCAGTTCTTC
few	TRBJ2-4	TRBV7-2	NA	CASSLGGSLAKNIQYF	TGTGCCAGCAGCTTAGGTGGGAGTTTGGCCAAAAACATTCAGTACTTC
few	TRBJ2-3	TRBV6-6	NA	CASSYSSPAWGTQYF	TGTGCCAGCAGTTACTCGTCCCCTGCCTGGGGTACGCAGTATTTT
many	TRBJ2-3	TRBV6-2/TRBV6-3	NA	CASSYLLYTDTQYF	TGTGCCAGCAGTTACCTTCTTTACACAGATACGCAGTATTTT